This entry is about one T cell receptor beta chain. Its target antigen remains unknown. Base qualities were left out, and no much larger clone turns up one base away. Systemically healthy Caucasian individuals from Russia, some 38 in total and aged about 6 to 100 years, were included as donors. Each donor gave around 9 milliliters of peripheral blood, collected into EDTA-treated Vacutainer tubes. PBMCs were isolated by Ficoll-Paque density-gradient centrifugation, with at least 6 million obtained per sample. Trizol reagent was used to extract total RNA from PBMCs, with at least 6 micrograms per sample. Naive CD45RAhigh/CD27high T cell percentages were measured by flow cytometry on a PBMC aliquot from every donor. The library relied on 5' RACE. Sequencing was performed on an Illumina HiSeq 2500. A second PCR of roughly 7 to 12 cycles was run with a J-beta primer mix and a sample-barcoded 5' primer. Each TCR beta cDNA molecule received a unique molecular identifier from a template-switch 5' adaptor carrying 12 random nucleotides. At least 3 million CDR3-containing paired-end reads were obtained from each sample. First-strand cDNA synthesis was performed from all RNA using the Mint cDNA synthesis kit, with priming by a TRBC-specific oligonucleotide. Following uracil-DNA glycosylase treatment, all cDNA underwent a first 18-cycle PCR with the universal primers M1SS and BC2_uni_R. For the original study's pipeline: Normalization of each sample was performed by random selection of 1 million high-quality reads, each carrying a distinct molecular identifier. Reads sharing molecular identifiers were discarded rather than binned into consensus sequences. MiTCR, set to a Q25 quality threshold and the strictest error-elimination algorithm, was used for CDR3 identification, clonotype clustering and error correction. A nonparametric unseen species model using Euler transformation provided a lower-bound estimate of total TCR beta diversity. The public reads were reanalyzed by TCRdb: fastp trimming at Q25, MiXCR alignment, in-frame beta chains only. Rows are combined by CDR3 protein, so each entry shows the most common genes and DNA. It is TCRdb's table, rather than the study itself, that gives the V and J calls and clone size. Here the sample has around 870,000 distinct CDR3 sequences; more than 25% occur a single time. The biggest ten clones account for around a sixth of the sample.

The data are from a study of blood T cells in healthy people across ages (dated by TCRdb to about 2015). In terms of the full investigation: In model experiments, template switching captured roughly one uniquely barcoded TCR beta cDNA molecule for every two T cells. Two additional independent replicas of 1 million unique cDNA reads from the same blood draw were analyzed for two donors (one aged 18 to 29 and one aged 80 or older). To avoid experimental bias, donors of different ages were spread randomly across the sequencing lanes. Using deep sequencing normalized with unique cDNA molecular identifiers, the study measured how TCR beta repertoire diversity changes with age. The donors were divided into four age groups: young (average around 15 years), middle-aged (around 41), aged (approximately 62) and long-lived (about 80).

Points the paper makes about the study in general: Compared with the aged group, more naive CD4+ T cells, fewer expanded clones and increased TCR diversity were shown by the long-lived group, suggesting age selection. A strong correlation was found between observed TCR beta diversity and the percentage of naive T cells measured by flow cytometry. Conclusive comparison of naive and antigen-experienced compartments was prevented by the profiling of bulk unsorted PBMCs. Total diversity estimates from one million sequenced T cells were considered lower bounds and underestimates. As age increased, observed TCR beta diversity per million T cells dropped in a roughly linear way, and a significant reduction was already evident by age 40. Donor CMV infection status was unknown, potentially confounding age-related changes in expanded clonotypes.

Reading the germline V gene gives CDR1 SGHRS and CDR2 YFSETQ. Trimming costs V 0 bases and J 3 bases, and their ends lie 12 bases apart. Its CDR3 holds 16 amino acids, cysteine through phenylalanine. Only the CDR3 DNA is retained, 48 bases long and in frame from the first base. The source material was blood. The rearrangement joined TRBV5-1 to TRBJ2-2, and perhaps TRBD1 as D gene, on 6 matching bases. The clonotype was recovered from a woman of 80 years or more in good health. The DNA reads as follows: TGCGCCAGCAGCTTGGTGTCAGGGGCCTACACCGGGGAGCTGTTTTTT. The encoded protein is CASSLVSGAYTGELFF.